The 6 T cell receptor beta chains below all came from one sample that was sequenced in a study of blood T cell repertoires in COVID-19. Sequencing was performed with immunoSEQ multiplex PCR; in TCRdb, only in-frame clones are kept and a portion is missing. Of 150,000 to 180,000 clones listed, approximately 85% are singletons. Sample: peripheral blood. The receptor source for this set is a man aged 60 to 75 with COVID-19, enrolled during active disease.

The V gene is TRBV7-9, the J gene TRBJ2-7; 7 nucleotides agree with TRBD1. Looked up from germline, CDR1 is SEHNR and CDR2 is FQNEAQ (reference sequence). There are 14 residues in the CDR3. With V trimmed by 1 base and J by 3 bases, 3 bases remained unmatched. The CDR3 loop is CASSLDAGGYEQYF. DNA of the CDR3: TGTGCCAGCAGCTTAGATGCAGGGGGCTACGAGCAGTACTTC. Based on the CDR3 plus reference TRBV7-9 and TRBJ2-7, the full variable domain is DTGVSQNPRHKITKRGQNVTFRCDPISEHNRLYWYRQTLGQGPEFLTYFQNEAQLEKSRLLSDRFSAERPKGSFSTLEIQRTEQGDSAMYLCASSLDAGGYEQYFGPGTRLTVT.

The J gene is TRBJ2-7, the V gene TRBV6-5; 13 nucleotides line up with TRBD2. Germline V gives CDR1 MNHEY, CDR2 SVGAGI. Trimming at V came to 7 bases and at J to 3 bases, leaving 3 bases not matched to a gene. This CDR3 has 14 amino acids. The chain's CDR3 is CASTRTSGSYEQYF. The CDR3 DNA reads TGTGCCAGCACCCGGACTAGCGGGAGCTACGAGCAGTACTTC.

This chain connects TRBV7-9 to TRBJ1-2; TRBD1 might be the D (5 bases). Trimming cost V 5 bases and J 0 bases, with 10 bases left between them. The CDR3 runs 14 residues. Germline-derived CDR1 and CDR2 are SEHNR and FQNEAQ (reference sequence). The CDR3, as DNA: TGTGCCAGCAGCGACAGCACGGCTAACTATGGCTACACCTTC. It yields the protein CASSDSTANYGYTF.

This chain connects TRBV9 to TRBJ1-6; 7 positions agree with TRBD1. Germline CDR1 is SGDLS and CDR2 is YYNGEE. The CDR3 has 14 amino acids. V lost 3 bases, J lost 9 bases, and 6 bases stayed unmatched. CDR3 loop: CASSARQGGSPLHF. The CDR3 DNA is TGTGCCAGCAGCGCCCGACAGGGTGGTTCACCCCTCCACTTT. Combining the CDR3 with reference TRBV9 and TRBJ1-6 gives the whole variable domain DSGVTQTPKHLITATGQRVTLRCSPRSGDLSVYWYQQSLDQGLQFLIQYYNGEERAKGNILERFSAQQFPDLHSELNLSSLELGDSALYFCASSARQGGSPLHFGNGTRLTVT.

The rearrangement joins TRBV30 to TRBJ1-4; the match to TRBD1 covers 7 bases. The V gene end was trimmed by 4 bases and the J gene end by 5 bases; junction bases not matched to a gene: 4. Looked up from germline, CDR1 is GTSNPN and CDR2 is SVGIG (reference sequence). CDR3 size: 13 residues. CDR3 nucleotides: TGTGCCTGGACGGGACAGCGAAATGAAAAACTGTTTTTT. Translation: CAWTGQRNEKLFF.

As DNA, the CDR3 is TGTGCCAGCAGCCAATTAGGACAGATCTATGGCTACACCTTC. Its protein product is CASSQLGQIYGYTF. The chain employs TRBV4-2 and TRBJ1-2, with TRBD1 as a possible D gene (6 bases). Germline assignment: CDR1 LGHNA and CDR2 YNFKEQ. Trimming stripped 2 bases from V and 4 bases from J, with 11 bases between. The CDR3 consists of 14 residues.